Each of the 28 T cell receptor beta chains below was sequenced from the same sample in a study of T cell responses to AZD1222 COVID-19 vaccine. Sequencing was performed with immunoSEQ multiplex PCR; in TCRdb, only in-frame clones are kept and a portion is missing. The data show about 140,000 clones, approximately 90% seen once. This specimen was peripheral blood, taken on day 0 of AZD1222 vaccination. These receptors were obtained from an adult in good health.

The chain uses TRBV11-2 and TRBJ2-3; a weak D match, TRBD1 (7 bases). V was cut by 2 bases and J by 1 base, with 16 bases left in between. CDR1 SGHAT and CDR2 FQNNGV come from the germline V gene. This CDR3 has 17 residues. The CDR3 loop reads CASSLSWGRGGTDTQYF. The CDR3 DNA sequence: TGTGCCAGCAGCTTATCCTGGGGCAGGGGGGGCACAGATACGCAGTATTTT. The whole variable domain, filled in from reference TRBV11-2 and TRBJ2-3, reads EAGVAQSPRYKIIEKRQSVAFWCNPISGHATLYWYQQILGQGPKLLIQFQNNGVVDDSQLPKDRFSAERLKGVDSTLKIQPAKLEDSAVYLCASSLSWGRGGTDTQYFGPGTRLTVL.

V usage is TRBV30 and J usage is TRBJ2-7; TRBD2 matches at 12 bases. V trimming: 0 bases; J trimming: 3 bases; junction bases outside the gene matches: 9. The CDR3 has 17 residues. Per the germline V gene, CDR1 is GTSNPN and CDR2 is SVGIG (reference sequence). CDR3 loop: CAWSVWVTSGGLYEQYF. CDR3 coding DNA: TGTGCCTGGAGTGTATGGGTTACTAGCGGGGGGCTCTACGAGCAGTACTTC.

V usage is TRBV5-1 and J usage is TRBJ1-1; the match to TRBD1 covers 8 bases. Germline values: CDR1 SGHRS, CDR2 YFSETQ. The CDR3 loop spans 15 amino acids. Germline trimming cut 4 bases from V and 5 bases from J; bases unmatched to any gene: 10. This CDR3 is CASSAAGGAKTEAFF. The CDR3 DNA reads as TGCGCCAGCAGCGCGGCAGGGGGCGCGAAGACTGAAGCTTTCTTT.

The rearrangement joins TRBV6-2 or TRBV6-3 to TRBJ2-1; D gene ambiguous. The germline V and J ends were trimmed by 2 bases and 6 bases, with 8 bases remaining between them. CDR1 MNHEY and CDR2 SVGEGT come from the germline V gene. This CDR3 is built from 13 residues. The CDR3 is CASSYLNTNEQFF. In DNA form, the CDR3 reads TGTGCCAGCAGTTACCTCAACACCAATGAGCAGTTCTTC.

The chain uses TRBV27 and TRBJ2-5; D might be TRBD1 or TRBD2, each matching 5 bases. Trimming took off 4 bases at V and 4 bases at J, with 10 bases between the two ends. Germline CDR1 MNHEY, CDR2 SMNVEV (reference sequence). The CDR3 consists of 13 residues. In nucleotides, the CDR3 is TGTGCCAGCAGTTGGGACCACGGAGAGACCCAGTACTTC. It translates to CASSWDHGETQYF.

The J gene is TRBJ2-7, the V gene TRBV4-1, with D possibly TRBD2 on 5 matching bases. This CDR3 spans 14 amino acids. The V gene lost 3 bases and the J gene lost 2 bases, with 11 bases spanning the gap. Germline V gives CDR1 MGHRA, CDR2 YSYEKL. CDR3 in amino acids: CASSQRAPTYEQYF. In DNA form, the CDR3 reads TGCGCCAGCAGCCAGAGGGCCCCAACCTACGAGCAGTACTTC.

This clone was recorded only once. The V and J genes are TRBV19 and TRBJ2-7; 7 positions agree with TRBD2. The V gene end was trimmed by 3 bases and the J gene end by 2 bases; junction bases not matched to a gene: 7. The CDR3 spans 15 residues. Germline loops: CDR1 LNHDA, CDR2 SQIVND (reference sequence). The CDR3 is CASSMVLASPYEQYF. CDR3 coding DNA: TGTGCCAGTAGTATGGTACTAGCGAGTCCCTACGAGCAGTACTTC.

The V and J genes are TRBV18 and TRBJ2-3; D is uncertain. CDR1 is KGHSH and CDR2 is LQKENI in the germline V gene. The length of the CDR3 is 13 residues. V dropped 1 base and J dropped 0 bases, with 2 bases sitting between them. CDR3 DNA: TGTGCCAGCTCACCACAAAGCACAGATACGCAGTATTTT. This codes for CASSPQSTDTQYF.

Here the CDR3 DNA reads TGCGCCAGCAGCTTGGGTGCACAGAACACTGAAGCTTTCTTT. Translating gives CASSLGAQNTEAFF. This chain joins TRBV5-1 and TRBJ1-1; D is ambiguous. The germline V gene encodes CDR1 SGHRS and CDR2 YFSETQ. There are 14 residues in the CDR3. The V and J ends lost 0 bases and 1 base respectively, with 7 bases between them.

The V gene is TRBV30, the J gene TRBJ1-2, with TRBD1 identical over 8 bases. V lost 7 bases and J lost 4; bases outside the gene matches: 8. Germline V CDR1 and CDR2: GTSNPN, SVGIG (reference sequence). The CDR3 is made up of 13 amino acids. CDR3 in amino acids: CAYKTGDSYGYTF. The CDR3 nucleotides read TGTGCCTACAAGACAGGGGATTCCTATGGCTACACCTTC.

This chain uses TRBV7-2 with TRBJ1-2; 7 bases are a match to TRBD1. Germline V lookup: CDR1 SGHTA, CDR2 FQGNSA. V shed 5 bases and J 8 bases; nucleotides not matched to a gene: 14. CDR3 size: 15 residues. CDR3 protein: CASSLEGAAVLGYTF. As DNA, the CDR3 is TGTGCCAGCAGCCTAGAGGGGGCCGCAGTCTTGGGCTACACCTTC.

The J gene is TRBJ1-4, the V gene TRBV18; D is perhaps TRBD1 (5 bases). The CDR3 spans 15 residues. Germline V gives CDR1 KGHSH, CDR2 LQKENI. The V gene lost 6 bases and the J gene lost 5 bases, with 16 bases spanning the gap. The DNA for the CDR3 is TGTGCCAGCTCTCTACTGGGGCAGAGAAATGAAAAACTGTTTTTT. This codes for CASSLLGQRNEKLFF. Full variable domain (remainder filled in from reference TRBV18 and TRBJ1-4): NAGVMQNPRHLVRRRGQEARLRCSPMKGHSHVYWYRQLPEEGLKFMVYLQKENIIDESGMPKERFSAEFPKEGPSILRIQQVVRGDSAAYFCASSLLGQRNEKLFFGSGTQLSVL.

The chain uses TRBV2 and TRBJ2-7, with 7 positions matching TRBD1. The CDR3 extends over 14 amino acids. The germline CDR1 and CDR2 sequences are SNHLY and FYNNEI. V dropped 8 bases and J dropped 6; count of bases not matched to a gene: 13. CDR3 nucleotide sequence: TGTGCCAGCTCGGGACAGAACGGGTTACGCGAGCAGTACTTC. Translating it yields CASSGQNGLREQYF.

J is TRBJ1-5 and V is TRBV4-1; D unclear. Trimming shortened V by 1 base and J by 3 bases, and 4 bases separated the two germline ends. The CDR3 totals 13 residues. In germline, CDR1 is MGHRA, CDR2 YSYEKL. CDR3 amino acids: CASSQGTNQPQHF. CDR3 nucleotide sequence: TGCGCCAGCAGCCAAGGCACCAATCAGCCCCAGCATTTT.

V and J are TRBV6-6 and TRBJ1-4, with D unresolved. The CDR3 has 14 residues. V lost 2 bases and J 5 bases, leaving 9 bases between the germline ends. Germline V CDR1 and CDR2: MNHNY, SVGAGI (reference sequence). CDR3 region: CASSYEKGNEKLFF. The CDR3 region has the DNA TGTGCCAGCAGTTACGAGAAGGGAAATGAAAAACTGTTTTTT.

The chain couples TRBV9 to TRBJ2-7, with D perhaps given as TRBD1 or TRBD2 (5 bases each). This CDR3 has 14 residues. Germline V gene data show CDR1 as SGDLS and CDR2 as YYNGEE. Between the trimmed V and J ends, which lost 3 bases and 0 bases, there was a span of 10 bases. In DNA, the CDR3 is TGTGCCAGCAGCGCCGGGACGGACTCCTACGAGCAGTACTTC. This translates into CASSAGTDSYEQYF.

This rearrangement joins TRBV29-1 to TRBJ2-3, with 11 bases that match TRBD1. This CDR3 comprises 16 residues. CDR1 is SQVTM and CDR2 is ANQGSEA in the germline V gene. V was clipped by 4 bases and J by 6 bases; unmatched bases: 12. The CDR3 protein is CSVAGQGADADDTQYF. The CDR3 DNA reads as TGCAGCGTTGCCGGACAGGGGGCCGATGCCGACGATACGCAGTATTTT.

The CDR3 region is CASSLSTGANVLTF. CDR3 bases: TGTGCCAGCAGCTTGTCGACTGGGGCCAACGTCCTGACTTTC. The chain links TRBV7-9 to TRBJ2-6; D gene ambiguous. The V and J ends lost 3 bases and 2 bases respectively, with 5 bases between them. In germline, CDR1 is SEHNR, CDR2 FQNEAQ (reference sequence). The CDR3 covers 14 residues. Filled out from reference TRBV7-9 and TRBJ2-6, the complete variable domain reads DTGVSQNPRHKITKRGQNVTFRCDPISEHNRLYWYRQTLGQGPEFLTYFQNEAQLEKSRLLSDRFSAERPKGSFSTLEIQRTEQGDSAMYLCASSLSTGANVLTFGAGSRLTVL.

This clone appeared once. The chain is built from TRBV9 and TRBJ2-1; D is possibly TRBD2 (6 bases). There are 15 residues in the CDR3. Germline V lookup: CDR1 SGDLS, CDR2 YYNGEE. The germline V and J ends were trimmed by 0 bases and 9 bases, with 16 bases remaining between them. The CDR3 DNA follows: TGTGCCAGCAGCGTAGGCGGGATAGGGTCCCGTGAGCAGTTCTTC. Translated, it gives CASSVGGIGSREQFF.

The chain combines TRBV2 with TRBJ1-4; the match to TRBD1 covers 7 bases. This CDR3 comprises 13 residues. V was pared by 6 bases and J by 8 bases, with 6 bases of the junction left unmatched. Germline lookup yields CDR1 SNHLY and CDR2 FYNNEI. CDR3 nucleotide sequence: TGTGCCAGCAGGCAGGGGGAGGGGGAAAAACTGTTTTTT. This sequence encodes CASRQGEGEKLFF.

The chain is built from TRBV10-3 and TRBJ2-1; no definite D call. There are 12 residues in the CDR3. V lost 4 bases to trimming and J lost 8 bases, with 9 bases between them. Germline assignment: CDR1 ENHRY and CDR2 SYGVKD. The CDR3 bases are TGTGCCATCAGTGTAAGTTGGGATGAGCAGTTCTTC. Residues: CAISVSWDEQFF.

The chain carries TRBV5-4 and TRBJ1-1, with D possibly TRBD1 on 5 matching bases. There are 15 residues in the CDR3. Per germline, CDR1 SGHNT and CDR2 YYREEE (reference sequence). The V end lost 4 bases, the J end lost 4 bases, and 17 bases lay between the germline ends. CDR3 nucleotide sequence: TGTGCCAGCAGCCTGATGGACGCGAGGGGCACTGAAGCTTTCTTT. Its protein product is CASSLMDARGTEAFF.

The chain joins TRBV11-3 to TRBJ1-1; D remains ambiguous. The CDR3 covers 14 residues. Germline CDR1 is SGHNT and CDR2 is YENEEA. The germline V and J ends were trimmed by 5 bases and 0 bases, with 10 bases remaining between them. CDR3 sequence: CASSPGGLNTEAFF. The DNA for the CDR3 is TGTGCCAGCAGCCCAGGAGGGTTGAACACTGAAGCTTTCTTT. The full variable domain, rest sourced from reference TRBV11-3 and TRBJ1-1, is EAGVVQSPRYKIIEKKQPVAFWCNPISGHNTLYWYLQNLGQGPELLIRYENEEAVDDSQLPKDRFSAERLKGVDSTLKIQPAELGDSAVYLCASSPGGLNTEAFFGQGTRLTVV.

This sequence joins TRBV9 and TRBJ2-3; D uncertain. Germline V CDR1 and CDR2: SGDLS, YYNGEE. The length of the CDR3 is 15 residues. Trimming stripped 4 bases from V and 6 bases from J, with 18 bases between. The CDR3 region has the DNA TGTGCCAGCAGCCCCCCACCCCGCTTGGCGGATACGCAGTATTTT. Its protein product is CASSPPPRLADTQYF.

The V and J genes are TRBV19 and TRBJ2-7; tentative D call: TRBD2 (5 bases). V gave up 7 bases and J gave up 2 bases, with 18 bases separating them. From germline, CDR1 is LNHDA and CDR2 SQIVND (reference sequence). The CDR3 has 15 amino acids. This CDR3 is CASKLRIGRAYEQYF. In DNA, the CDR3 is TGTGCCAGTAAACTCCGAATTGGGAGAGCCTACGAGCAGTACTTC.

The chain links TRBV3-1 (or the pseudogene TRBV3-2) to TRBJ1-1, with TRBD1 matching 8 bases. V gave up 5 bases and J gave up 10 bases; unmatched junction bases: 6. The CDR3 totals 12 residues. From germline, CDR1 is LGHDT and CDR2 YNNKEL (reference sequence). Written as DNA, the CDR3 is TGTGCCAGCAGCTACGGACAGGGTTTAGCTTTCTTT. It translates to CASSYGQGLAFF.

V gene TRBV12-3 or TRBV12-4 combines with J gene TRBJ2-1; no clear D. Trimming took off 3 bases at V and 8 bases at J, with 11 bases between the two ends. The CDR3 has 13 amino acids. CDR3 protein: CASSFILNDEQFF. The CDR3 nucleotides read TGTGCCAGCAGTTTCATTTTAAACGATGAGCAGTTCTTC.

The chain is built from TRBV7-6 and TRBJ1-3; no clear D. The V gene's germline CDR1 is SGHVS and CDR2 FNYEAQ. There are 15 residues in the CDR3. Trimming stripped 4 bases from V and 2 bases from J, with 12 bases between. CDR3 in DNA: TGTGCCAGCAGCTCTGGTATTACGGCTGGAAACACCATATATTTT. The encoded protein is CASSSGITAGNTIYF. The variable domain in full, with the rest retrieved from reference TRBV7-6 and TRBJ1-3, is GAGVSQSPRYKVTKRGQDVALRCDPISGHVSLYWYRQALGQGPEFLTYFNYEAQQDKSGLPNDRFSAERPEGSISTLTIQRTEQRDSAMYRCASSSGITAGNTIYFGEGSWLTVV.